This T cell receptor (beta chain) was profiled in a study of identical twins. General study points: Models predicted too little out-of-frame TCR alpha sharing in monozygotic twins.

TCRdb passed the 5' RACE reads through MiXCR, listing each CDR3 protein once. This table has 550,000 to 700,000 distinct CDR3 sequences, less than 25% appearing once. CDR3 length: 16 amino acids. Germline V gene lookup returns CDR1 SGHTA and CDR2 FQGNSA. V lost 5 bases, J lost 10 bases, and 15 bases stayed unmatched. In regard to this clonotype: Its antigen is not known.

The same data also went into a second study, on T cells expressing NK-cell markers.

Sequencing was carried out using PBMCs. The V call is TRBV7-2, the J call TRBJ2-1, with TRBD1 identical over 9 bases. The TCR sequence derives from a woman aged 18-29 years in good health. CDR3 bases: TGTGCCAGCAGCCCACACCTTGGGACAGGGTTTCGCGAGCAGTTCTTC. Residues: CASSPHLGTGFREQFF. The full variable domain, completed using reference TRBV7-2 and TRBJ2-1, is GAGVSQSPSNKVTEKGKDVELRCDPISGHTALYWYRQSLGQGLEFLIYFQGNSAPDKSGLPSDRFSAERTGGSVSTLTIQRTQQEDSAVYLCASSPHLGTGFREQFFGPGTRLTVL.